The TCR beta chain described here comes from a study of T cell responses to AZD1222 COVID-19 vaccine. General study findings and limits: Baseline antibody screening turned up just six or seven seropositive AZD1222 recipients. Clonal diversity was possibly underestimated; the donors were predominantly white British and more often female. In all cases, repertoires were sampled only after the peak T cell response. Among vaccine-associated CD4 TCRs, coverage spanned spike, with dominance at 160-218 and 743-854.

Germline CDR1 SGHNT, CDR2 YENEEA. The CDR3 is made up of 14 amino acids. V lost 5 bases, J lost 5 bases, and 4 bases stayed unmatched. TCRdb's table, derived via immunoSEQ multiplex PCR, lists solely in-frame clones and lacks some. The data contain approximately 270,000 clones, around 93% of them singletons. With regard to this clone: Its antigen is unknown.

The TCR sequence derives from an adult who received the AZD1222 COVID-19 vaccine. The chain employs TRBV11-3 and TRBJ2-1, with 9 bases that match TRBD2. The sequencing here drew on peripheral blood, taken 28 days after the second AZD1222 dose. The CDR3 spells CASSVAGANNEQFF. CDR3 nucleotides: TGTGCCAGCAGCGTAGCGGGGGCCAACAATGAGCAGTTCTTC. The whole variable domain, filled in from reference TRBV11-3 and TRBJ2-1, reads EAGVVQSPRYKIIEKKQPVAFWCNPISGHNTLYWYLQNLGQGPELLIRYENEEAVDDSQLPKDRFSAERLKGVDSTLKIQPAELGDSAVYLCASSVAGANNEQFFGPGTRLTVL.